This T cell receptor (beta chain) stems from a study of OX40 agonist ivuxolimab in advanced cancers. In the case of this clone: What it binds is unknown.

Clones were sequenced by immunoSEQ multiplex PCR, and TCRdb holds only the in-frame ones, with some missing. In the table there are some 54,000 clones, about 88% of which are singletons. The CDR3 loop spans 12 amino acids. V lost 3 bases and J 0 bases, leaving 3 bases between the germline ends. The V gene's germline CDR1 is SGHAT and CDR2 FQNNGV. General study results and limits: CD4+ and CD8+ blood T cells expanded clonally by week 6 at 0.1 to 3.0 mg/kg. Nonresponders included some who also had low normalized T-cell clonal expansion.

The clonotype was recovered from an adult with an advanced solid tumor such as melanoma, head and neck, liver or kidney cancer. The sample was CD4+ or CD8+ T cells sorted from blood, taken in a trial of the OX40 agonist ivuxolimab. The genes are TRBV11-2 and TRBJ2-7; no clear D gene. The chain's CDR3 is CASSFLSYEQYF. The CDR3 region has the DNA TGTGCCAGCAGCTTCCTCTCCTACGAGCAGTACTTC.